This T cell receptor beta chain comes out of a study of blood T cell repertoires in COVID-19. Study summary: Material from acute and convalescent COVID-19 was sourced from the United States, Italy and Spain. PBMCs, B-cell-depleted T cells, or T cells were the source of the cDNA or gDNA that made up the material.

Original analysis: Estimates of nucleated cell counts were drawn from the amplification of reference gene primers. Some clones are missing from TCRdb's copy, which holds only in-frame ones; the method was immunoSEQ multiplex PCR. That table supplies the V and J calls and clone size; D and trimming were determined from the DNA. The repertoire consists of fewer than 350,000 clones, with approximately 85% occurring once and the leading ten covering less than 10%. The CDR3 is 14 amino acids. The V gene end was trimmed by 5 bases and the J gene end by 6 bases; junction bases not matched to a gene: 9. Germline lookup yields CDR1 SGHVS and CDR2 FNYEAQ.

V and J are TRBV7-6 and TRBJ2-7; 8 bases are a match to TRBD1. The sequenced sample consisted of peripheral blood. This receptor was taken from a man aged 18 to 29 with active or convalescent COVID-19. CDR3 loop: CASSPTGQVGEQYF. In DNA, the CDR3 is TGTGCCAGCAGCCCGACGGGACAGGTCGGCGAGCAGTACTTC.